This T cell receptor beta chain is drawn from a study of T cell repertoires in cytomegalovirus infection. For the study at large: CMV epitopes that were recently identified and HLA-C-restricted were used alongside well-studied HLA-B-restricted ones. An indication of both CMV infection and matching HLA type came from public TCR beta signatures.

As for this clonotype: Its antigen is undetermined.

Study conclusions and caveats: Based on cumulative public TCR beta family frequency, carriers of CMV plus the relevant HLA were identified. The response measured ex vivo was dominated by TCR beta clonotypes (HLA-C-restricted and CMV-specific).

TCRdb used MiXCR to reprocess the reads, holding one entry per CDR3 protein. The table records approximately 990,000 distinct CDR3 sequences, around 29% of them present only once. Germline V gene data show CDR1 as MNHEY and CDR2 as SMNVEV (reference sequence). CDR3 size: 15 residues. V gave up 2 bases and J gave up 8 bases, with 16 bases separating them. The material sequenced was cultured CD8+ T cells from PBMCs, taken from culture after CMV antigen stimulation. The clonotype was recovered from a human donor in good health (CMV status not recorded). Some clones in this sample may be carry-over from other donors' samples. The V gene is TRBV27, the J gene TRBJ2-1; D could derive from TRBD1 or TRBD2 (6 bases each). CDR3 coding DNA: TGTGCCAGCAGTTTAGGGGGGCAGGGGTATGATGAGCAGTTCTTC. The encoded protein is CASSLGGQGYDEQFF.